One sample yielded the 26 T cell receptor beta chains listed below, sequenced in a study of T cells in pancreatic ductal adenocarcinoma. Method: immunoSEQ multiplex PCR; TCRdb's copy keeps in-frame clones and lacks some. Of more than 85,000 clones in the sample, over 90% were seen once. No neoadjuvant therapy was given to the selected pancreatic ductal adenocarcinoma patients before their surgery. Material for sequencing was PBMCs. The receptor set was obtained from a human donor with pancreatic ductal adenocarcinoma.

The V and J genes are TRBV5-1 and TRBJ1-1, with 7 bases identical to TRBD1. With V trimmed by 0 bases and J by 1 base, 3 bases remained unmatched. This CDR3 spans 15 amino acids. The germline CDR1 and CDR2 sequences are SGHRS and YFSETQ. CDR3 nucleotides: TGCGCCAGCAGCTTGGGGACAGGCCCGAACACTGAAGCTTTCTTT. This sequence encodes CASSLGTGPNTEAFF.

This chain links TRBV7-2 with TRBJ1-5, with D perhaps matching TRBD1 (6 bases). V was trimmed by 7 bases and J by 4 bases, leaving 14 bases between them. The length of the CDR3 is 14 residues. Germline-derived CDR1 and CDR2 are SGHTA and FQGNSA. Written as DNA, the CDR3 is TGTGCCAGCACCCCACGAGGGGGAAATCAGCCCCAGCATTTT. Translating gives CASTPRGGNQPQHF. Combining the CDR3 with reference TRBV7-2 and TRBJ1-5 gives the whole variable domain GAGVSQSPSNKVTEKGKDVELRCDPISGHTALYWYRQSLGQGLEFLIYFQGNSAPDKSGLPSDRFSAERTGGSVSTLTIQRTQQEDSAVYLCASTPRGGNQPQHFGDGTRLSIL.

This rearrangement joins TRBV5-1 to TRBJ2-5, with D uncertain. Deletions cut 4 bases from V and 3 bases from J, with 16 bases between. Germline V lookup: CDR1 SGHRS, CDR2 YFSETQ. The CDR3 is 15 residues long. The chain's CDR3 is CASSRDAAGKETQYF. The CDR3 DNA reads TGCGCCAGCAGCCGCGATGCGGCCGGTAAAGAGACCCAGTACTTC.

The V gene is TRBV14, the J gene TRBJ2-5; TRBD1 might be the D (6 bases). Germline lookup yields CDR1 SGHDN and CDR2 FVKESK. The CDR3 runs to 13 residues. V lost 4 bases and J 5 bases, leaving 11 bases between the germline ends. The CDR3 loop reads CASSPGTTETQYF. DNA for the CDR3: TGTGCCAGCAGCCCCGGGACAACCGAGACCCAGTACTTC. The variable domain in full, with the rest retrieved from reference TRBV14 and TRBJ2-5, is EAGVTQFPSHSVIEKGQTVTLRCDPISGHDNLYWYRRVMGKEIKFLLHFVKESKQDESGMPNNRFLAERTGGTYSTLKVQPAELEDSGVYFCASSPGTTETQYFGPGTRLLVL.

The V gene is TRBV27, the J gene TRBJ2-6, with 7 bases that match TRBD1. J gave up 1 base and V 4 bases, and 10 bases lay outside the gene matches. The CDR3 runs to 18 residues. The germline CDR1 and CDR2 sequences are MNHEY and SMNVEV (reference sequence). DNA for the CDR3: TGTGCCAGCAGTTATTCCGGGACAGATAAATCTGGGGCCAACGTCCTGACTTTC. Protein: CASSYSGTDKSGANVLTF.

The chain carries TRBV18 and TRBJ2-7; D perhaps matches TRBD2 (5 bases). The CDR3 runs 14 residues. V was shortened by 4 bases and J by 2 bases, with 12 bases between the two germline ends. The germline gives CDR1 KGHSH, CDR2 LQKENI. CDR3 nucleotide sequence: TGTGCCAGCTCACAGCCTAGCCGGACCTACGAGCAGTACTTC. Protein: CASSQPSRTYEQYF.

This clone was counted between two and nine times. V usage is TRBV10-3 and J usage is TRBJ1-5; D gene uncertain. The CDR3 runs 15 residues. V lost 4 bases to trimming and J lost 0 bases, with 10 bases between them. Per the germline V gene, CDR1 is ENHRY and CDR2 is SYGVKD. CDR3 bases: TGTGCCATCAGTGCTCAACTCTTTAGCAATCAGCCCCAGCATTTT. The encoded protein is CAISAQLFSNQPQHF.

The J gene is TRBJ2-3, the V gene TRBV6-6, with 11 bases aligning to TRBD2. Germline assignment: CDR1 MNHNY and CDR2 SVGAGI (reference sequence). The V segment lost 11 bases and the J segment 1 base; nucleotides outside the gene matches: 5. The CDR3 extends over 14 amino acids. CDR3 nucleotide sequence: TGTGCCTCCGGGACTAGCGGTCGCACAGATACGCAGTATTTT. Its protein product is CASGTSGRTDTQYF.

This clone was seen once. The rearrangement links TRBV30 to TRBJ1-2; no definite D call. Trimming took 4 bases from V and 0 from J, leaving 9 bases between them. Germline V CDR1 and CDR2: GTSNPN, SVGIG (reference sequence). The CDR3 length is 13 residues. The CDR3 DNA reads as TGTGCCTGGACCCGAGATTCTAACTATGGCTACACCTTC. Its translation is CAWTRDSNYGYTF.

Only one count was recorded for this clone. CDR3 sequence: CASSPAIDVRGNEQFF. Written as DNA, the CDR3 is TGTGCCAGCTCACCCGCGATAGACGTGAGAGGCAATGAGCAGTTCTTC. V usage is TRBV18 and J usage is TRBJ2-1; D is unresolved. Germline V CDR1 and CDR2: KGHSH, LQKENI. Deletions cut 3 bases from V and 6 bases from J, with 18 bases between. This CDR3 contains 16 residues.

Only a few counts were recorded for this clone. The chain carries TRBV5-1 and TRBJ2-5; TRBD1 matches 11 bases. The germline CDR1 and CDR2 sequences are SGHRS and YFSETQ. V trimming: 4 bases; J trimming: 5 bases; junction bases outside the gene matches: 10. This CDR3 region has 16 residues. The CDR3 DNA follows: TGCGCCAGCAGCCACGACGGACAGGGGGCGCTTGAGACCCAGTACTTC. Protein sequence: CASSHDGQGALETQYF. The variable domain in full, with the rest retrieved from reference TRBV5-1 and TRBJ2-5, is KAGVTQTPRYLIKTRGQQVTLSCSPISGHRSVSWYQQTPGQGLQFLFEYFSETQRNKGNFPGRFSGRQFSNSRSEMNVSTLELGDSALYLCASSHDGQGALETQYFGPGTRLLVL.

The chain joins TRBV6-6 to TRBJ2-3, with 14 bases fitting TRBD2. The CDR3 is 16 residues long. Germline lookup yields CDR1 MNHNY and CDR2 SVGAGI (reference sequence). V was clipped by 5 bases and J by 5 bases; unmatched bases: 6. In DNA, the CDR3 is TGTGCCAGCAGTAAGGGACTAGCGGGAGTTGGAGATACGCAGTATTTT. Residues: CASSKGLAGVGDTQYF.

The chain employs TRBV6-5 and TRBJ1-4; D is unresolved. Trimming cost V 5 bases and J 5 bases, with 12 bases left between them. CDR3 length: 14 amino acids. The V gene's germline CDR1 is MNHEY and CDR2 SVGAGI. CDR3 sequence (DNA): TGTGCCAGCAGTCTACAGCTCGGAAATGAAAAACTGTTTTTT. It encodes CASSLQLGNEKLFF.

The J gene is TRBJ2-1, the V gene TRBV5-4; TRBD2 matches at 7 bases. J lost 5 bases, V lost 1 base, and 18 bases had no gene match. The germline V gene has CDR1 SGHNT and CDR2 YYREEE (reference sequence). This CDR3 contains 19 residues. Written as DNA, the CDR3 is TGTGCCAGCAGCTTGTTTCGGGCTAGCGGAGGTTGGGGTCACAATGAGCAGTTCTTC. Its translation: CASSLFRASGGWGHNEQFF.

The chain is built from TRBV5-1 and TRBJ2-7, with TRBD1 matching 8 bases. This CDR3 spans 15 amino acids. CDR1 and CDR2 (germline): SGHRS, YFSETQ. V shed 4 bases and J 6 bases; nucleotides not matched to a gene: 12. The CDR3, as DNA: TGCGCCAGCAGCCCCAGACAGGGGCAATCATTCGAGCAGTACTTC. It codes for CASSPRQGQSFEQYF. The whole variable domain, filled in from reference TRBV5-1 and TRBJ2-7, reads KAGVTQTPRYLIKTRGQQVTLSCSPISGHRSVSWYQQTPGQGLQFLFEYFSETQRNKGNFPGRFSGRQFSNSRSEMNVSTLELGDSALYLCASSPRQGQSFEQYFGPGTRLTVT.

The chain combines TRBV15 with TRBJ2-2; 7 bases line up with TRBD1. CDR3 length: 15 residues. The V gene end was trimmed by 6 bases and the J gene end by 3 bases; junction bases not matched to a gene: 7. In germline, CDR1 is LNHNV, CDR2 YYDKDF (reference sequence). The CDR3 region is CATRLGTEDTGELFF. CDR3 nucleotide sequence: TGTGCCACCAGACTCGGGACAGAGGACACCGGGGAGCTGTTTTTT. The whole variable domain, filled in from reference TRBV15 and TRBJ2-2, reads DAMVIQNPRYQVTQFGKPVTLSCSQTLNHNVMYWYQQKSSQAPKLLFHYYDKDFNNEADTPDNFQSRRPNTSFCFLDIRSPGLGDTAMYLCATRLGTEDTGELFFGEGSRLTVL.

This sequence joins TRBV7-9 and TRBJ2-1; 8 positions agree with TRBD1. The CDR3 totals 15 residues. V lost 1 base and J lost 10; bases outside the gene matches: 9. CDR1 SEHNR and CDR2 FQNEAQ come from the germline V gene (reference sequence). CDR3 DNA sequence: TGTGCCAGCAGCTTAGACGCGACAGGGGCAGGAGAGCAGTTCTTC. Its translation: CASSLDATGAGEQFF.

V and J are TRBV5-6 and TRBJ2-5, with 8 bases aligning to TRBD1. Per the germline V gene, CDR1 is SGHDT and CDR2 is YYEEEE. The CDR3 runs to 14 residues. V lost 3 bases to trimming and J lost 1 base; unmatched junction nucleotides: 2. CDR3 sequence: CASSSTGAQETQYF. The DNA of the CDR3 is TGTGCCAGCAGCTCGACAGGGGCCCAAGAGACCCAGTACTTC.

V is TRBV5-1 and J is TRBJ1-4; 9 bases are a match to TRBD1. The CDR3 totals 16 residues. CDR1 and CDR2 from the germline V gene are SGHRS and YFSETQ. With 4 bases clipped from V and 7 bases from J, the junction kept 11 bases outside the gene matches. The CDR3 reads CASSPYPGQGGEKLFF. The CDR3 region has the DNA TGCGCCAGCAGCCCATACCCGGGACAGGGAGGTGAAAAACTGTTTTTT.

This sequence joins TRBV28 and TRBJ2-5; D perhaps matches TRBD1 (6 bases). Germline values: CDR1 MDHEN, CDR2 SYDVKM. V gave up 5 bases and J gave up 3 bases, with 13 bases separating them. The CDR3 covers 14 residues. CDR3 loop: CASSPLDRKETQYF. The CDR3 DNA is TGTGCCAGCAGTCCACTGGACAGAAAAGAGACCCAGTACTTC.

V usage is TRBV2 and J usage is TRBJ2-3; tentative D call: TRBD1 (6 bases). Between the trimmed V and J ends, which lost 6 bases and 2 bases, there was a span of 12 bases. This CDR3 region has 14 residues. Germline CDR1 is SNHLY and CDR2 is FYNNEI. The DNA for the CDR3 is TGTGCCAGCAGCCCAGGGGTCCTCACAGATACGCAGTATTTT. Its protein is CASSPGVLTDTQYF.

This chain uses TRBV28 with TRBJ2-2; a weak D match, TRBD2 (6 bases). CDR3 length: 15 amino acids. The germline gives CDR1 MDHEN, CDR2 SYDVKM. V was cut by 7 bases and J by 2 bases, with 14 bases left in between. CDR3 region: CASIKGGENTGELFF. The CDR3, as DNA: TGTGCCAGCATAAAGGGCGGGGAAAACACCGGGGAGCTGTTTTTT. Using reference TRBV28 and TRBJ2-2 for the parts outside the CDR3, the full variable domain is DVKVTQSSRYLVKRTGEKVFLECVQDMDHENMFWYRQDPGLGLRLIYFSYDVKMKEKGDIPEGYSVSREKKERFSLILESASTNQTSMYLCASIKGGENTGELFFGEGSRLTVL.

The J gene is TRBJ2-3, the V gene TRBV11-2; no definite D call. This CDR3 comprises 11 residues. Germline V gene data show CDR1 as SGHAT and CDR2 as FQNNGV. V was pared by 2 bases and J by 7 bases, with 4 bases between. The CDR3 loop is CASSLFNTQYF. The DNA for the CDR3 is TGTGCCAGCAGCTTATTTAATACGCAGTATTTT. Full variable domain (outside the CDR3, taken from reference TRBV11-2 and TRBJ2-3): EAGVAQSPRYKIIEKRQSVAFWCNPISGHATLYWYQQILGQGPKLLIQFQNNGVVDDSQLPKDRFSAERLKGVDSTLKIQPAKLEDSAVYLCASSLFNTQYFGPGTRLTVL.

This chain joins TRBV25-1 and TRBJ2-1; 11 positions match TRBD2. With V trimmed by 3 bases and J by 3 bases, 1 base remained unmatched. CDR1 and CDR2 from the germline V gene are MGHDK and SYGVNS. This CDR3 has 15 residues. Here the CDR3 reads CASSEGTSGYNEQFF. The CDR3 DNA sequence: TGTGCCAGCAGTGAGGGGACTAGCGGCTACAATGAGCAGTTCTTC.

This chain connects TRBV18 to TRBJ2-2; 7 nucleotides align to TRBD1. The CDR3 is made up of 16 amino acids. Germline V CDR1 and CDR2: KGHSH, LQKENI. With 5 bases clipped from V and 0 bases from J, the junction kept 6 bases outside the gene matches. CDR3 loop: CASSVNDRANTGELFF. The CDR3 DNA reads as TGTGCCAGCTCAGTTAATGACAGGGCGAACACCGGGGAGCTGTTTTTT.

The chain joins TRBV6-5 to TRBJ2-7, with D maybe TRBD2 (5 bases). Germline CDR1 and CDR2: MNHEY and SVGAGI. The CDR3 has 14 residues. V lost 6 bases and J lost 0, with 12 bases in between. The CDR3 DNA reads as TGTGCCAGCAGCCACCGGGGAGACTCCTACGAGCAGTACTTC. It encodes CASSHRGDSYEQYF.